This TCR beta chain is drawn from a study of CD8+CD57+ T cells in acquired aplastic anemia. Across the study: Average DNA yield from sorted CD4+ and CD8+ cells was about 3 ug. Mean read depth for CD4+ cells from healthy donors was roughly 10 million. Overall study findings and caveats: The number of CD8+ CDR3 sequences shared by patients and controls was twenty-nine. CD8+ Simpson's diversity showed no significant patient-control difference.

Worth noting for this clonotype: As yet, its antigen is unknown.

Both TCR beta VDJ combination and CDR3 sequence profiling were carried out. Genomic DNA was the template for this profiling. TCRdb re-analysed the reads in MiXCR, keeping a single row per CDR3 protein. The table has around 200,000 distinct CDR3 sequences, less than 70% seen once. The ends were cut back, 8 bases at V and 6 bases at J, with 16 bases in the middle. Germline V gene lookup returns CDR1 DFQATT and CDR2 SNEGSKA (reference sequence). CDR3 length: 12 residues. Specimen: sorted CD4+, CD8+, or CD8+CD57+ T cells (not recorded which) from PBMCs. The sequence was obtained from a human donor in good health, serving as a control. This chain links TRBV20-1 with TRBJ1-1; possible D gene TRBD1, 5 bases. CDR3 DNA sequence: TGCAGTTCGACGGTTGGGGCCGCTGAAGCTTTCTTT. It is translated as CSSTVGAAEAFF.